Sequencing of this T cell receptor (beta chain) was carried out in a study of T cell repertoires in cytomegalovirus infection. Study-level points and caveats: The response measured ex vivo was dominated by TCR beta clonotypes (HLA-C-restricted and CMV-specific).

In TCRdb, the reads were re-called with MiXCR into one record per CDR3 protein. Of fewer than 200,000 distinct CDR3 sequences in the sample, approximately 15% are singletons; the top ten hold roughly 27%. The germline V gene encodes CDR1 LGHNA and CDR2 YNFKEQ. Trimming cost V 0 bases and J 6 bases, with 12 bases left between them. This CDR3 is built from 15 residues. There are a few counts of this clonotype. No antigen is known for it. The sample comprised PBMCs. The chain has TRBV4-2 and TRBJ1-5, with D perhaps TRBD1 (5 bases). This sequence was found in a human donor in good health (CMV status not recorded). Some clones in this sample may be carry-over from other donors' samples. The CDR3 DNA is TGTGCCAGCAGCCAAGACGCGGGGGTCGGTCAGCCCCAGCATTTT. Translated, it gives CASSQDAGVGQPQHF.